The sequence of this TCR beta chain was determined in a study of shared clonotypes between healthy human individuals. Study findings and constraints: It was observed that 5% to 6.5% of naive CD4 clonotypes were shared across several donors. Sampling used blood alone; tissue repertoires probably differ. Generally, estimated richness proved larger in naive subsets than it did in memory subsets.

CD8 cells classed as naive were CD45RO-negative and positively selected for CCR7, excluding terminally differentiated effector memory CD45RA+ cells. Trimming removed 3 bases from V and 4 bases from J; junction bases left unmatched: 3. The germline CDR1 and CDR2 sequences are MGHRA and YSYEKL. This CDR3 comprises 14 residues. Points on this clone: Its antigen remains unknown. Additional DNA sequences in this sample encode the identical CDR3.

Sequencing was performed with immunoSEQ multiplex PCR; in TCRdb, only in-frame clones are kept and a portion is missing. The table lists roughly 590,000 clones, about 95% of them singletons. The chain joins TRBV4-1 to TRBJ1-2; TRBD1 matches 9 bases. The sample taken for sequencing was naive CD8+ T cells sorted from blood. This receptor was taken from a woman aged 30 to 39 in good health. Here the CDR3 reads CASSQTGGSYGYTF. The CDR3 region has the DNA TGCGCCAGCAGCCAGACAGGGGGATCCTATGGCTACACCTTC.